The source of this T cell receptor (beta chain) is a study of PD-1 blockade in classical Hodgkin lymphoma. Study-wide results and limits: At baseline, newly diagnosed patients reportedly showed less TCR diversity than healthy donors. Differences between repertoires have undefined causes, possibly disease activity or prior therapy.

Specified time point: newly diagnosed, previously untreated cHL patient sample. Thawed PBMCs underwent magnetic negative selection to obtain purified CD8+ T cells. Comparison came from newly diagnosed, untreated classical Hodgkin lymphoma PBMCs. From germline, CDR1 is LNHDA and CDR2 SQIVND (reference sequence). This CDR3 has 10 residues. On this clone itself: Its target is unknown.

Assay used: immunoSEQ multiplex PCR; TCRdb lists only in-frame clones, some missing. Found here are about 21,000 clones, about 86% of them singletons; the top ten hold about 6.8%. The chain combines TRBV19 with TRBJ1-1, with D unclear. Sequenced: CD8+ T cells from blood. This receptor was obtained from a human donor with classical Hodgkin lymphoma. This chain's CDR3 is CERENTEAFF. CDR3 in DNA: TGTGAGAGGGAGAACACTGAAGCTTTCTTT. Looking up the rest from reference TRBV19 and TRBJ1-1 gives the full variable domain: DGGITQSPKYLFRKEGQNVTLSCEQNLNHDAMYWYRQDPGQGLRLIYYSQIVNDFQKGDIAEGYSVSREKKESFPLTVTSAQKNPTAFYLCERENTEAFFGQGTRLTVV.